This entry concerns a single TCR beta chain. The antigen this receptor binds is unknown. Base qualities are not recorded, but no much larger clone differs from it by a single base. This record belongs to a study of cytomegalovirus exposure and HLA in healthy donors (dated by TCRdb to 2016 to 2017). At the level of the whole study: An earlier analysis of more than 550 of the donors reported about 300 Gb of sequence data and approximately 120 million unique TCR beta sequences obtained from some 200 million T cells. About 330 gigabases of sequencing data and roughly 80 million unique TCR sequences made up an early release that covered several hundred HLA-typed donors. The genetic ancestry cluster associated with self-reported Caucasian donors included 65% to 90% of the roughly 400 genotyped donors. The study aimed to test whether cataloging public T cell receptors could reveal signatures of past pathogen exposure. The T cell repertoires of 700 or so subjects were profiled by immunosequencing and related to cytomegalovirus serostatus. Along with the approximately 700-subject first cohort, a separate validation cohort of 120 different subjects was used. The study combined high-throughput TCR immunosequencing, statistical association of individual TCRs with disease status, and machine learning to predict cytomegalovirus infection status. To study patterns of TCR occurrence, a later analysis re-analyzed previously published TCR beta repertoires from several hundred donors and added high-resolution HLA genotyping. In the later analysis, no new phenotypic data were used to find candidate immune exposures; instead, reliance was placed on TCR beta sequences and their occurrence across donors. To decide whether each TCR beta V gene segment behaved as functional or pseudogenic, an earlier analysis of nearly 600 of the donors relied on high-throughput TCR beta sequencing. Donor age, sex, ethnicity and CMV serostatus were compiled alongside the repertoire data. A later genetic analysis took genome-wide SNP genotypes for about 55% of the 666 donors and used that subset as a discovery cohort. Every discovery cohort repertoire had been produced on one sequencing platform. HLA typing covered class I and class II loci at four-digit resolution. Typing coverage differed by locus: A, B, C, DRB1 and DQB1 were typed in roughly 620-630 donors, DQA1 in about 500, DPA1 in 600 to 610, and DPB1 in approximately 450. Several DR-DQ haplotypes were handled as single units for association and clustering, since linkage in the cohort was strong. Among some 400 genotyped donors of the cohort, an average of about 240,000 unique TCR beta nucleotide sequences was sequenced per donor, of which about 18% were non-productive.

Taken from cysteine to phenylalanine, the CDR3 has 15 residues. Only the CDR3 portion is preserved as DNA: 45 bases, with reading frame beginning at the first base. CDR1 and CDR2 (MNHEY, SVGAGI) derive from the germline V gene. Trimming removed 9 bases from V and 2 bases from J, leaving 18 bases between the germline ends. Results the study describes overall, beyond this receptor: In an earlier analysis of more than 450 of the donors, most TCR beta V segments were observed in productive rearrangements about 87% or about 30% of the time, broadly matching IMGT annotations. Sequencing depth was assumed to be roughly uniform across donors in the presence/absence analyses, though that assumption may not hold. The 87-base-pair reads could not distinguish some IMGT-functional V segments, including TRBV6-2 and TRBV6-3, so those segments were excluded. Compared with equally common non-associated chains, HLA-associated TCR beta chains in a later analysis were more clonally expanded and had lower generation probabilities. According to a later analysis, parvovirus B19, influenza, CMV and Epstein-Barr virus appeared linked to several top co-occurrence clusters. A cluster of highly shared sequence variants was judged likely to be a technical artifact of the sequencing pipeline. A later analysis found that most CMV-associated TCR beta chains appeared HLA-restricted, with HLA associations seemingly driven largely by CMV exposure. In a later analysis, more than 15,000 TCR beta sequences were associated with specific HLA alleles at a false discovery rate of 0.05. The study listed approximately 150 TCR beta chains as associated with cytomegalovirus. In a later genetic analysis, fewer N-insertions in productive TCRs were reported among donors in an Asian-associated ancestry cluster than the roughly 710-donor mean. Correlated functional status among segregating V segments might be attributable to linkage disequilibrium, but an unknown experimental factor could not be ruled out. Because counts were too low, 15 to 20 rarely observed V segments, including chromosome 9 orphons, were excluded from the earlier analysis of 587 of the donors. An association between a missense DCLRE1C variant and V-gene and J-gene trimming of TCR beta chains was found in a later genetic analysis and replicated in an independent cohort. HLA typing was unavailable for some donors at each locus, so association tests used only the typed subset. This cohort had only TCR beta chains sequenced, and the lack of alpha or paired-chain data limited which features could be detected. Assigning TCR associations to individual alleles was difficult when HLA alleles, especially DR and DQ, strongly co-occurred. The authors suggested that the approach could potentially be generalized to other disease states and immunological phenotypes. CMV serostatus was the only immune exposure information available for the cohort. While some public TCRs were present in many individuals, most TCR sequences turned up only very rarely across donors. A later analysis found that TCR association rates varied across HLA loci, with DRB1 alleles showing the most associated TCRs and HLA-C alleles the fewest. The classifier was reported to diagnose cytomegalovirus status with high specificity and sensitivity in both the original cohort and the validation cohort. In vitro tests confirmed that a few of the cytomegalovirus-associated TCR beta chains recognize cytomegalovirus antigens. A further reported finding was that TCR beta sequences accurately predicted the HLA-A and HLA-B alleles for most subjects in the first cohort.

The cohort consisted of 650 to 700 healthy bone marrow donors. At the time of sampling, every cohort member was nominally healthy, though immune exposures that went unrecorded were likely present. The donor tested CMV seronegative and was one of the 352 seronegative cohort members. A peripheral blood sample was collected from each donor, and TCR beta sequencing was performed on peripheral blood mononuclear cells. Genomic DNA extraction from the blood cell samples was performed with the Qiagen DNeasy Blood Extraction Kit. Libraries were constructed by the immunoSEQ multiplex PCR assay. For the multiplex PCR, a mixture combining 60 forward primers for TCR Vbeta segments and 13 reverse primers for TCR Jbeta segments was used. A multiplex PCR assay on genomic DNA amplified the CDR3 region of rearranged TCR beta genes. Amplified TCR beta libraries were sequenced as 87-base-pair reads on the Illumina HiSeq System. In the original analysis: Across the 500 to 750 repertoires, a later analysis counted roughly 84 million unique TCR beta chains, about 10 million of which were shared by at least two donors. Raw reads were error-corrected and collapsed into unique sequences by a nearest-neighbor algorithm in which closely related sequences were merged to remove PCR and sequencing errors. V, D and J gene segments were assigned by aligning CDR3 sequences to IMGT reference sequences. For a sequence to be retained, a match of at least six nucleotides was required to both a V gene segment and a J gene segment. A rearrangement was called productive if the CDR3 had no stop codons and remained in frame with V and J, and every other rearrangement was called non-productive. Following IMGT convention, CDR3 was defined as the stretch from the second conserved V-encoded cysteine to the conserved J-encoded phenylalanine. The earlier analysis of about 570 of the donors excluded any sequence lacking an unambiguous match to a single V gene segment. An earlier analysis of 587 of the donors classified V segments as functional when productive rearrangements were above 56.7% and as segregating when the standard deviation between donors was above 5%. A statistical classification framework was built for diagnosing cytomegalovirus status from the catalog of TCR beta chain sequences. In a later analysis, TCR nucleotide sequences were compared against IMGT/GENE-DB human TR gene sequences so that V and J genes could be assigned. The TCRdist pipeline was used in a later analysis to assign CDR3 sequences and most-parsimonious VDJ recombination scenarios. In a later analysis, every TCR beta chain was defined by the combination of its CDR3 amino acid sequence and its V-gene family, and reads without a unique V-gene family were dropped. A later analysis removed over 500 highly shared, low-generation-probability nucleotide sequences to deal with suspected cross-contamination and a sequencing artifact. A later analysis calculated a clonal expansion index for each public chain from normalized within-repertoire ranks of inferred template counts. In a later analysis, generation probabilities were computed using a VDJ recombination model fitted to out-of-frame rearrangements, and the results were checked against IGoR. Hypergeometric tests were used in a later analysis to score TCR-TCR, TCR-HLA and TCR-CMV co-occurrence, with a repertoire-size bias correction applied to the TCR pairs. A later analysis estimated false discovery rates by permuting HLA or CMV assignments 20 times. In a later analysis, co-occurring TCRs were grouped with DBSCAN, and TCRdist sequence similarity was added when clustering was performed within HLA-allele-positive subsets. For co-occurrence clustering, repertoires with fewer than 30,000 or more than 120,000 public chains were excluded, along with a handful of repertoires with anomalous nucleotide sharing. Entries here come from immuneACCESS through TCRdb and include only in-frame sequences with V and J called. Some clones fail to appear in such tables; in the studies checked, an unresolved V gene covers under half of the shortfall, and the cause of the remainder is unknown. The DNA was the basis for D and trimming; V, J and clone size are from that table. Within this sample are about 37,000 clones, with about 74% of them counted one time only. 6.3% of the sample is in the top ten clones.

The sequenced sample consisted of PBMCs. This chain is built from TRBV6-5 and TRBJ2-3; possibly the D gene is TRBD1, per 5 matching bases. This receptor was obtained from a man aged 25-40 years in good health and CMV-seronegative. For the CDR3, the sequence is CARAKVGPNTDTQYF. The nucleotide sequence is TGTGCCAGGGCTAAAGTGGGGCCCAACACAGATACGCAGTATTTT.